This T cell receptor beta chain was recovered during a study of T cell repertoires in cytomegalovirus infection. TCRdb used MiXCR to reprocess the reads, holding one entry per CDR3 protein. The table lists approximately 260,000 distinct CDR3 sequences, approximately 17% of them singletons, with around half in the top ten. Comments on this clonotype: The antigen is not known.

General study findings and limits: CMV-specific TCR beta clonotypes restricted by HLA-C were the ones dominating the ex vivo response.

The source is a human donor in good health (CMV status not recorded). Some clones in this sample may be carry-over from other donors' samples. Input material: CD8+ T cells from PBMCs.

In DNA, the CDR3 is TGCAGCGTCCTGTATGGTCAGCCCCAGCATTTT. Its translation is CSVLYGQPQHF. The V gene is TRBV29-1, the J gene TRBJ1-5; D is unresolved. The V gene lost 6 bases and the J gene lost 6 bases, with 9 bases spanning the gap. Germline V gene lookup returns CDR1 SQVTM and CDR2 ANQGSEA. The CDR3 length is 11 residues. The complete variable domain, with remaining parts taken from reference TRBV29-1 and TRBJ1-5, reads SAVISQKPSRDICQRGTSLTIQCQVDSQVTMMFWYRQQPGQSLTLIATANQGSEATYESGFVIDKFPISRPNLTFSTLTVSNMSPEDSSIYLCSVLYGQPQHFGDGTRLSIL.